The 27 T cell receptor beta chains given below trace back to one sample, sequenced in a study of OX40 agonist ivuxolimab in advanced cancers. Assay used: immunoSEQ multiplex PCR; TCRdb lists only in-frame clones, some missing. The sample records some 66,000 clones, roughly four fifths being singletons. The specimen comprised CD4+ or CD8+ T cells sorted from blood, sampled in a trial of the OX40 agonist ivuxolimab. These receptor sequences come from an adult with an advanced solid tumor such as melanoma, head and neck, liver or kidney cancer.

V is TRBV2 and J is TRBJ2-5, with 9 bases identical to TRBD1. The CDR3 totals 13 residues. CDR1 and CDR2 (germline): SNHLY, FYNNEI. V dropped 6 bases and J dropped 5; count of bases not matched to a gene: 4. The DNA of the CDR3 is TGTGCCAGCAGAAGGGACAGGGACGAGACCCAGTACTTC. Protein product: CASRRDRDETQYF.

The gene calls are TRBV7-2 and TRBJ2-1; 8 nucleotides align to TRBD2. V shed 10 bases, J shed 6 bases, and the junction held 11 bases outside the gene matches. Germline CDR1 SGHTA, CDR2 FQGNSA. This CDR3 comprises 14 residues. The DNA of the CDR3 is TGTGCCAAAGAAATAGCGGGAAGGGGCAATGAGCAGTTCTTC. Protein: CAKEIAGRGNEQFF. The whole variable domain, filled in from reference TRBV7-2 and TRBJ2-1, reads GAGVSQSPSNKVTEKGKDVELRCDPISGHTALYWYRQSLGQGLEFLIYFQGNSAPDKSGLPSDRFSAERTGGSVSTLTIQRTQQEDSAVYLCAKEIAGRGNEQFFGPGTRLTVL.

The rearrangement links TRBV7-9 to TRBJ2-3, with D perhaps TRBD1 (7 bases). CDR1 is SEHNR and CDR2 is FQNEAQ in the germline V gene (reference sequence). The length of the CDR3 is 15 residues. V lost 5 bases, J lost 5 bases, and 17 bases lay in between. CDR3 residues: CASSRGDSTIDTQYF. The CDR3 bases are TGTGCCAGCAGCAGGGGGGACAGTACCATAGATACGCAGTATTTT.

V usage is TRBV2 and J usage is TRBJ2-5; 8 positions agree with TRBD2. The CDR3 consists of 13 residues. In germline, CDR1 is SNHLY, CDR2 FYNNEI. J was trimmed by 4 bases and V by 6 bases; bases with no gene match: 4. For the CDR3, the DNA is TGTGCCAGCAGCGGGGGACTAGTAGAGACCCAGTACTTC. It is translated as CASSGGLVETQYF.

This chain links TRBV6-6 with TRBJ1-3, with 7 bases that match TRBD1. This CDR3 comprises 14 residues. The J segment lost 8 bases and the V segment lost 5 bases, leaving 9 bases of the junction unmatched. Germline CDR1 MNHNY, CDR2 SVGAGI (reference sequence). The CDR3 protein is CASSAPDRVDTIYF. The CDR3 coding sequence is TGTGCCAGCAGTGCCCCTGACAGGGTAGACACCATATATTTT.

In DNA, the CDR3 is TGTGCCAGCTCACCAAACAGTATCGAGTACGAGCAGTACTTC. Translation gives CASSPNSIEYEQYF. The gene calls are TRBV18 and TRBJ2-7; unclear D gene. The CDR3 is made up of 14 amino acids. Germline V lookup: CDR1 KGHSH, CDR2 LQKENI. V was shortened by 2 bases and J by 4 bases, with 12 bases between the two germline ends.

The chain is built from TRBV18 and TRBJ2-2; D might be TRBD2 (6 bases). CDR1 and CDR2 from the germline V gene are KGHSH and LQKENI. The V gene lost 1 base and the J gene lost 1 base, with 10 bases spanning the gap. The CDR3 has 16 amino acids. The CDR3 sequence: CASSPQGGRNTGELFF. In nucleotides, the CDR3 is TGTGCCAGCTCACCACAGGGAGGACGGAACACCGGGGAGCTGTTTTTT. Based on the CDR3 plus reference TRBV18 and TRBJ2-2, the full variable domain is NAGVMQNPRHLVRRRGQEARLRCSPMKGHSHVYWYRQLPEEGLKFMVYLQKENIIDESGMPKERFSAEFPKEGPSILRIQQVVRGDSAAYFCASSPQGGRNTGELFFGEGSRLTVL.

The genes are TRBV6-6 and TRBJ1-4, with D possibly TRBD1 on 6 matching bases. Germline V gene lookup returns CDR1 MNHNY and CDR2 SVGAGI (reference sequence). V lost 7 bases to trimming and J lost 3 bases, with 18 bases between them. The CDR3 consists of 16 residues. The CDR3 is CASNDRQPGANEKLFF. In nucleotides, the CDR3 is TGTGCCAGCAACGACAGACAACCAGGGGCTAATGAAAAACTGTTTTTT.

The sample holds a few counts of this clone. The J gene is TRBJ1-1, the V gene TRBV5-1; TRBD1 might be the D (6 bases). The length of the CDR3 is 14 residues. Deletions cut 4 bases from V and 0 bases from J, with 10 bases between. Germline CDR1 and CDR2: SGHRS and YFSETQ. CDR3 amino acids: CASSEQGMNTEAFF. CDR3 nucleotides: TGCGCCAGCAGCGAACAGGGCATGAACACTGAAGCTTTCTTT.

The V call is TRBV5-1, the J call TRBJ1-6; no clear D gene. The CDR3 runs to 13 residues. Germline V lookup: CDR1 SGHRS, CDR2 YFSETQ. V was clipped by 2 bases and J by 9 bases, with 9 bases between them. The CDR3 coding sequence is TGCGCCAGCAGCTTAGAGATGGGTTCACCCCTCCACTTT. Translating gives CASSLEMGSPLHF.

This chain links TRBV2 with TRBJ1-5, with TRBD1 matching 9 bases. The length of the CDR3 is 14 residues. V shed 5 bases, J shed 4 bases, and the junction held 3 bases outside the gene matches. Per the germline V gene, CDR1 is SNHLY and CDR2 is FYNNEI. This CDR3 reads CASSFDRGNQPQHF. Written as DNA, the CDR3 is TGTGCCAGCAGTTTTGACAGGGGGAATCAGCCCCAGCATTTT. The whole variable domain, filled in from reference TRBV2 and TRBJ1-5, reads EPEVTQTPSHQVTQMGQEVILRCVPISNHLYFYWYRQILGQKVEFLVSFYNNEISEKSEIFDDQFSVERPDGSNFTLKIRSTKLEDSAMYFCASSFDRGNQPQHFGDGTRLSIL.

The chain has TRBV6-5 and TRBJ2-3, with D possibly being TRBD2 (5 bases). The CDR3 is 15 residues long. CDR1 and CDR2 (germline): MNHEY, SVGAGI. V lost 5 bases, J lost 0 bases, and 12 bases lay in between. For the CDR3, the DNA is TGTGCCAGCAGTCGGACTTACGCAAGCACAGATACGCAGTATTTT. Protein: CASSRTYASTDTQYF.

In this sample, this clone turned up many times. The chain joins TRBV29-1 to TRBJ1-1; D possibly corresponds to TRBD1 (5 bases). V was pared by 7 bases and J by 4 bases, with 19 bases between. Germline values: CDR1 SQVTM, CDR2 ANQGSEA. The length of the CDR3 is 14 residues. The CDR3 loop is CSASRAGQGTEAFF. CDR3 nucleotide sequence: TGCAGCGCCAGCCGAGCCGGGCAGGGCACTGAAGCTTTCTTT. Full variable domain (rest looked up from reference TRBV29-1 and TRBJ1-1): SAVISQKPSRDICQRGTSLTIQCQVDSQVTMMFWYRQQPGQSLTLIATANQGSEATYESGFVIDKFPISRPNLTFSTLTVSNMSPEDSSIYLCSASRAGQGTEAFFGQGTRLTVV.

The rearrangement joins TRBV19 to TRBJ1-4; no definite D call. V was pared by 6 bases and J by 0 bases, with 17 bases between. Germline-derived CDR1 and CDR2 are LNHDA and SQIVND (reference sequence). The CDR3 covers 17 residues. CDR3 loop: CASRRNGRGATNEKLFF. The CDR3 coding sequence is TGTGCCAGTAGACGGAACGGACGGGGTGCAACTAATGAAAAACTGTTTTTT. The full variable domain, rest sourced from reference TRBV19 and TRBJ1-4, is DGGITQSPKYLFRKEGQNVTLSCEQNLNHDAMYWYRQDPGQGLRLIYYSQIVNDFQKGDIAEGYSVSREKKESFPLTVTSAQKNPTAFYLCASRRNGRGATNEKLFFGSGTQLSVL.

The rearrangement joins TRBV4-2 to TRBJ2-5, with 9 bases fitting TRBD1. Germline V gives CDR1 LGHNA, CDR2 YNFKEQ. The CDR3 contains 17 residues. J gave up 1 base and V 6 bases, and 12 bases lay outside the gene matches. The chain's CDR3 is CASSPQTGQGFQETQYF. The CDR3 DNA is TGTGCCAGCAGTCCACAAACGGGACAGGGTTTCCAAGAGACCCAGTACTTC.

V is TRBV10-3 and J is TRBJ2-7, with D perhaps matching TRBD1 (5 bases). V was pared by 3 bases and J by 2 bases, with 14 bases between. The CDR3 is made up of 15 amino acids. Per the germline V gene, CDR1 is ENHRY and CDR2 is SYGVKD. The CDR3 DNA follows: TGTGCCATCAGTGACAGGGCAGCTAAAACCTACGAGCAGTACTTC. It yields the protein CAISDRAAKTYEQYF.

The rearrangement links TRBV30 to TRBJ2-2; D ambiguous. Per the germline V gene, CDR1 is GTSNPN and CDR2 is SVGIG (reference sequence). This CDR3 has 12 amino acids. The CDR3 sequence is CASRKITGELFF. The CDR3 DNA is TGTGCATCCCGAAAAATCACCGGGGAGCTGTTTTTT.

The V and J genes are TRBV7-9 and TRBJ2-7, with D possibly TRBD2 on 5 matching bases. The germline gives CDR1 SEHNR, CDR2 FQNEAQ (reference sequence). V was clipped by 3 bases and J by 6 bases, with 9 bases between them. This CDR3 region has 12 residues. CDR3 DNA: TGTGCCAGCAGCTTCGGGATCTCCGAGCAGTACTTC. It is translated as CASSFGISEQYF.

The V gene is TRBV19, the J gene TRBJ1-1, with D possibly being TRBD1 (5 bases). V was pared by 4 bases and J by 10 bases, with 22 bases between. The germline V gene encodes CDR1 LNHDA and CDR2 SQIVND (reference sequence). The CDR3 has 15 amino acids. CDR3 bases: TGTGCCAGTAGTAACCGGGACGGTGAACTCGGTACAGCTTTCTTT. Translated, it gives CASSNRDGELGTAFF.

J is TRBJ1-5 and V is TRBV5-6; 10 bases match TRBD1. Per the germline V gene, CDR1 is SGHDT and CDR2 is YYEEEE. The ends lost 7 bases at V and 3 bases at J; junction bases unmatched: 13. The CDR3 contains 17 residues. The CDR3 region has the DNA TGTGCCAGCTGTCCGCCGACAGGGGGCGTTAACAATCAGCCCCAGCATTTT. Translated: CASCPPTGGVNNQPQHF. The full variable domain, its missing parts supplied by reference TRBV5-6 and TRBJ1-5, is DAGVTQSPTHLIKTRGQQVTLRCSPKSGHDTVSWYQQALGQGPQFIFQYYEEEERQRGNFPDRFSGHQFPNYSSELNVNALLLGDSALYLCASCPPTGGVNNQPQHFGDGTRLSIL.

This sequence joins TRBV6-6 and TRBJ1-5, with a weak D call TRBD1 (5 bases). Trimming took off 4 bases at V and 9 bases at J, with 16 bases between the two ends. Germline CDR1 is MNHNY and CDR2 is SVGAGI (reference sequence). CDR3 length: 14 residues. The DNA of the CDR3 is TGTGCCAGCAGTTCGACAGACACCGCGGGGCCCCAGCATTTT. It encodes CASSSTDTAGPQHF.

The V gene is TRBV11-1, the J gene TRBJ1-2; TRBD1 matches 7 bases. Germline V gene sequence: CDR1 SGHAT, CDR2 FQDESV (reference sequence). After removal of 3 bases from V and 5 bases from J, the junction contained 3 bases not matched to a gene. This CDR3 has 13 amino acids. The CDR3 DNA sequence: TGTGCCAGCAGCTTGACAGGGATATATGGCTACACCTTC. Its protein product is CASSLTGIYGYTF.

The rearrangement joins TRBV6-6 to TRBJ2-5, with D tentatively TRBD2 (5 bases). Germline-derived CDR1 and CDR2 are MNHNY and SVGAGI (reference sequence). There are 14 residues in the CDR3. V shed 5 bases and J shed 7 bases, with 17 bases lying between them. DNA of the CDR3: TGTGCCAGCAGTCCGAACAGTTACGAGGGGACCCAGTACTTC. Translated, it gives CASSPNSYEGTQYF.

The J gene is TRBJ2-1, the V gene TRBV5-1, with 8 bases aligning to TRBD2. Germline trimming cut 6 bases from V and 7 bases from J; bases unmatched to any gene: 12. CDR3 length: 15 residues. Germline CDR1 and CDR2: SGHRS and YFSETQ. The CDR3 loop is CASTWGAGGGNEQFF. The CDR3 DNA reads TGCGCCAGCACCTGGGGGGCGGGAGGAGGGAATGAGCAGTTCTTC.

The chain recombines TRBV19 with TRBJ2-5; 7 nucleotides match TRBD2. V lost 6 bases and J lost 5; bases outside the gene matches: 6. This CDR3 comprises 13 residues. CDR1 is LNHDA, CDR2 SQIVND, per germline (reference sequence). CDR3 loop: CASSVTSWETQYF. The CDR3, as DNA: TGTGCCAGTAGCGTGACTAGCTGGGAGACCCAGTACTTC.

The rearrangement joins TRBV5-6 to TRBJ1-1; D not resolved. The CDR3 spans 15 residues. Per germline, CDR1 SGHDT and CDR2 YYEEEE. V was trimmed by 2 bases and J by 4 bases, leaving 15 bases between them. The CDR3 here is CASSLERALGTEAFF. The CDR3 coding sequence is TGTGCCAGCAGCTTAGAAAGGGCGCTGGGCACTGAAGCTTTCTTT.

CDR3 residues: CASSQARAGGRLSDTQYF. The CDR3 coding sequence is TGCGCCAGCAGCCAGGCCCGAGCGGGAGGGAGGCTTTCGGATACGCAGTATTTT. The chain recombines TRBV4-1 with TRBJ2-3; TRBD2 aligns across 10 bases. The germline CDR1 and CDR2 sequences are MGHRA and YSYEKL. CDR3 size: 18 residues. V shed 3 bases, J shed 6 bases, and the junction held 15 bases outside the gene matches.